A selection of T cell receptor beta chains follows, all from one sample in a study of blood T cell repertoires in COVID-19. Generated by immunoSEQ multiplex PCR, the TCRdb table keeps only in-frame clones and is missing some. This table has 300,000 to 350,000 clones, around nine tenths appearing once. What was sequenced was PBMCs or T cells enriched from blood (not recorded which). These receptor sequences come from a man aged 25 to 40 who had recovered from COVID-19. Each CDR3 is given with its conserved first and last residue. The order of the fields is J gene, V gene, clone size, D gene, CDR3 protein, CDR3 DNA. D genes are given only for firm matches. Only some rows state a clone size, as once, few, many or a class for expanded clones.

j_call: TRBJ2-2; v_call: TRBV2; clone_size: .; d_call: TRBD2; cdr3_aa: CASRELAGGLTGELFF; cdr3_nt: TGTGCCAGCAGGGAACTAGCGGGGGGGCTCACCGGGGAGCTGTTTTTT
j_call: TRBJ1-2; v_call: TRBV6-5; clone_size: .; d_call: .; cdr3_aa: CASSYDRGGRGYGYTF; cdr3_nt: TGTGCCAGCAGTTACGACCGGGGGGGCAGAGGCTATGGCTACACCTTC
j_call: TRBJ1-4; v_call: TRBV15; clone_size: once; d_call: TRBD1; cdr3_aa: CATSEGARGEKLFF; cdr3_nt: TGTGCCACCAGCGAGGGGGCGCGGGGTGAAAAACTGTTTTTT
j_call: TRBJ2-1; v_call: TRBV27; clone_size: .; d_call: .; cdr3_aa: CASSLSWLRQTKAYNEQFF; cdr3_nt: TGTGCCAGCAGTTTATCCTGGCTTCGTCAAACTAAAGCCTACAATGAGCAGTTCTTC
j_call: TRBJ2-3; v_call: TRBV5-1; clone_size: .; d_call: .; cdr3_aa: CASSFGALGGLIDTQYF; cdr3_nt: TGCGCCAGCAGCTTTGGTGCCCTCGGGGGGCTCATTGATACGCAGTATTTT
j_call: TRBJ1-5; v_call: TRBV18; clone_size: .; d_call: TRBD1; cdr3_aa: CASSPGTGNQPQHF; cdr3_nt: TGTGCCAGCTCACCCGGGACAGGAAATCAGCCCCAGCATTTT
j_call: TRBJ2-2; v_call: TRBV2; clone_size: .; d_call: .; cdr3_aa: CASNPGTNTGELFF; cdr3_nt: TGTGCCAGCAACCCGGGGACGAACACCGGGGAGCTGTTTTTT
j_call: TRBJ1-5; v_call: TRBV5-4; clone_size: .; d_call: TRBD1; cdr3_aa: CASSFGAPGGQEPQHF; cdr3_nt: TGTGCCAGCAGCTTTGGGGCCCCAGGGGGTCAAGAGCCCCAGCATTTT
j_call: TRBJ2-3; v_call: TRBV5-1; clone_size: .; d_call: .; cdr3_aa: CASSATAGVADTQYF; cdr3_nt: TGCGCCAGCAGCGCAACCGCAGGGGTCGCCGATACGCAGTATTTT
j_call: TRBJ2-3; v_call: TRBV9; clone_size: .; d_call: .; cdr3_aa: CASSPRSGSSTDTQYF; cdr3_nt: TGTGCCAGCAGCCCTAGAAGTGGGAGTAGCACAGATACGCAGTATTTT
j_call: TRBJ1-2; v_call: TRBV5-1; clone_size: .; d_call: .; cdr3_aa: CASSLRSGDGYTF; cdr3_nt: TGCGCCAGCAGCCTACGATCAGGGGATGGCTACACCTTC
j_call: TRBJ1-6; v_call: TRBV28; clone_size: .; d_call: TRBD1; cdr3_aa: CASRPGQGWSPLHF; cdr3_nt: TGTGCCAGCAGGCCAGGACAGGGGTGGTCACCCCTCCACTTT
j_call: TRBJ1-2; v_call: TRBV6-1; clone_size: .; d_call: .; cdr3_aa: CASSEMGRDGYTF; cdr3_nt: TGTGCCAGCAGTGAAATGGGGAGGGATGGCTACACCTTC
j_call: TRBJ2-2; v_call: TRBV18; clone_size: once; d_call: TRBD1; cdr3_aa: CASSPWQGASTGELFF; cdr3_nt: TGTGCCAGCTCACCATGGCAGGGGGCAAGCACCGGGGAGCTGTTTTTT
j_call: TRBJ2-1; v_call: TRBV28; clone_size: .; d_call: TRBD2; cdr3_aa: CASSLSSGSHNEQFF; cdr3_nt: TGTGCCAGCAGTTTATCTAGCGGGAGCCACAATGAGCAGTTCTTC
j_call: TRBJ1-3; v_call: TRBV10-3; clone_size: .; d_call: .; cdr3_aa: CAISEPSGGDSGNTIYF; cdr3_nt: TGTGCCATCAGTGAGCCGTCCGGGGGGGACTCTGGAAACACCATATATTTT
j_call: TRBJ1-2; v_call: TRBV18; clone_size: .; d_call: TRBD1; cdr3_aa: CASSPGQSYGYTF; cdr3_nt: TGTGCCAGCTCGCCGGGACAGTCTTATGGCTACACCTTC
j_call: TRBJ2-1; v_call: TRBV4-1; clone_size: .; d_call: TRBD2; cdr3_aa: CASSRLAGNQFDEQFF; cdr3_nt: TGCGCCAGCAGCCGATTAGCGGGGAATCAATTTGATGAGCAGTTCTTC
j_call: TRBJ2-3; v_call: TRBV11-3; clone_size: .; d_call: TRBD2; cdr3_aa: CASSLGLAADTQYF; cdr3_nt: TGTGCCAGCAGCTTAGGACTAGCAGCAGATACGCAGTATTTT
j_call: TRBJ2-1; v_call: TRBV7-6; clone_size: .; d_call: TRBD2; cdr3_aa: CATTIAGGDGSEQFF; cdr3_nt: TGTGCCACGACAATAGCGGGGGGGGATGGGTCTGAGCAGTTCTTC
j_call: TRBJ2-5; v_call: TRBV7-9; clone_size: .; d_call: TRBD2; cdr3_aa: CASRISGGRETQYF; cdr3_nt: TGTGCCAGCAGGATAAGCGGGGGTAGAGAGACCCAGTACTTC
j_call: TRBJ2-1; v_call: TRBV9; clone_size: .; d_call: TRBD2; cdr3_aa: CASSVAGGGFSYNEQFF; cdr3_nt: TGTGCCAGCAGCGTAGCTGGCGGGGGGTTCTCCTACAATGAGCAGTTCTTC
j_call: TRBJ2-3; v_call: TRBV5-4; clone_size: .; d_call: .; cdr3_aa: CASSLVNRGAYSTDTQYF; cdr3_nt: TGTGCCAGCAGCTTGGTAAATCGGGGGGCATACTCCACAGATACGCAGTATTTT
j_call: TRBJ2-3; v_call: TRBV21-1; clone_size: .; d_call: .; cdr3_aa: CASSRRDTGTARTDTQYF; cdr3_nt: TGTGCCAGCAGCAGAAGAGACACCGGGACAGCCCGCACAGATACGCAGTATTTT
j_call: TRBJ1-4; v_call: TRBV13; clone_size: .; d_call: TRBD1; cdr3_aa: CASSTTGGLEKLFF; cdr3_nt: TGTGCCAGCAGCACGACAGGGGGCTTGGAAAAACTGTTTTTT
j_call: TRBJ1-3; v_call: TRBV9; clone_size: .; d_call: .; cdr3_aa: CASSVAERRNTIYF; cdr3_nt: TGTGCCAGCAGCGTAGCGGAGAGGAGAAACACCATATATTTT
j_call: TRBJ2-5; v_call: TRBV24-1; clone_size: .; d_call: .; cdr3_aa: CATSPSGAEETQYF; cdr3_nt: TGTGCCACCAGTCCTTCTGGGGCAGAGGAGACCCAGTACTTC
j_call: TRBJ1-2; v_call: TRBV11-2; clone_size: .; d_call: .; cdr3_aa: CASRLAADLANYGYTF; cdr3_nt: TGTGCCAGCAGGTTAGCGGCGGATTTAGCTAACTATGGCTACACCTTC
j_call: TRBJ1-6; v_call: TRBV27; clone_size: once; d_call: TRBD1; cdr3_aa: CASSLTGLVNDSPLHF; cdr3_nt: TGTGCCAGCAGTTTGACAGGGCTTGTTAATGATTCACCCCTCCACTTT
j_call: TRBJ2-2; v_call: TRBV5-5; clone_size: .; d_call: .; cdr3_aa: CASSRLASPLGTGELFF; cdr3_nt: TGTGCCAGCAGCAGGCTAGCGTCCCCCCTAGGCACCGGGGAGCTGTTTTTT
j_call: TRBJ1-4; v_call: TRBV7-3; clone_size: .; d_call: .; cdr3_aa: CASSLNSREKLFF; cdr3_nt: TGTGCCAGCAGCCTAAACTCGAGGGAAAAACTGTTTTTT
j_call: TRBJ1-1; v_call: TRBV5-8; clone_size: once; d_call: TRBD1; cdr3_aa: CASSLGQGRRNTEAFF; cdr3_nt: TGTGCCAGCAGCTTAGGACAGGGTAGGAGGAACACTGAAGCTTTCTTT
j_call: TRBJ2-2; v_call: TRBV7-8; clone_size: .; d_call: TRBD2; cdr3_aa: CASSLPSGGAITGELFF; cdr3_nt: TGTGCCAGCAGCTTACCTAGCGGGGGGGCCATCACCGGGGAGCTGTTTTTT
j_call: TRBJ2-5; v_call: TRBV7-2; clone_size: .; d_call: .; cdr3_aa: CASSAGPVQETQYF; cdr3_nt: TGTGCCAGCAGCGCTGGTCCGGTCCAAGAGACCCAGTACTTC
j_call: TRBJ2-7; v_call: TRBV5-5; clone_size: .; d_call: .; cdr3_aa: CASSFSGRGVEEQYF; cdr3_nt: TGTGCCAGCAGCTTTTCGGGCAGGGGGGTAGAGGAGCAGTACTTC
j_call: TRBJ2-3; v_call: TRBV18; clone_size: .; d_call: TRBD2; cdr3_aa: CASSPPRGEGDTQYF; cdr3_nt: TGTGCCAGCTCACCACCTCGGGGGGAGGGAGATACGCAGTATTTT
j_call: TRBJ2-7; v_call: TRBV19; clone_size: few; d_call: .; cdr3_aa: CAQSRQYF; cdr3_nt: TGTGCCCAGTCACGTCAGTACTTC
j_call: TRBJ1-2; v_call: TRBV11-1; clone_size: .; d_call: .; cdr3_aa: CASSLLAQGHYGYTF; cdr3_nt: TGTGCCAGCAGCTTATTGGCGCAGGGCCACTATGGCTACACCTTC
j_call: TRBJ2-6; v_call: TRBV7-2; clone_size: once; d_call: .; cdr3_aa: CASSGRSGANVLTF; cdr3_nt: TGTGCCAGCAGCGGGCGCTCTGGGGCCAACGTCCTGACTTTC
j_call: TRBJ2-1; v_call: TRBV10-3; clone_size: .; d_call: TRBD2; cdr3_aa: CAISKTGTSDGNEQFF; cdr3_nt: TGTGCCATCAGTAAAACCGGGACTAGCGATGGCAATGAGCAGTTCTTC